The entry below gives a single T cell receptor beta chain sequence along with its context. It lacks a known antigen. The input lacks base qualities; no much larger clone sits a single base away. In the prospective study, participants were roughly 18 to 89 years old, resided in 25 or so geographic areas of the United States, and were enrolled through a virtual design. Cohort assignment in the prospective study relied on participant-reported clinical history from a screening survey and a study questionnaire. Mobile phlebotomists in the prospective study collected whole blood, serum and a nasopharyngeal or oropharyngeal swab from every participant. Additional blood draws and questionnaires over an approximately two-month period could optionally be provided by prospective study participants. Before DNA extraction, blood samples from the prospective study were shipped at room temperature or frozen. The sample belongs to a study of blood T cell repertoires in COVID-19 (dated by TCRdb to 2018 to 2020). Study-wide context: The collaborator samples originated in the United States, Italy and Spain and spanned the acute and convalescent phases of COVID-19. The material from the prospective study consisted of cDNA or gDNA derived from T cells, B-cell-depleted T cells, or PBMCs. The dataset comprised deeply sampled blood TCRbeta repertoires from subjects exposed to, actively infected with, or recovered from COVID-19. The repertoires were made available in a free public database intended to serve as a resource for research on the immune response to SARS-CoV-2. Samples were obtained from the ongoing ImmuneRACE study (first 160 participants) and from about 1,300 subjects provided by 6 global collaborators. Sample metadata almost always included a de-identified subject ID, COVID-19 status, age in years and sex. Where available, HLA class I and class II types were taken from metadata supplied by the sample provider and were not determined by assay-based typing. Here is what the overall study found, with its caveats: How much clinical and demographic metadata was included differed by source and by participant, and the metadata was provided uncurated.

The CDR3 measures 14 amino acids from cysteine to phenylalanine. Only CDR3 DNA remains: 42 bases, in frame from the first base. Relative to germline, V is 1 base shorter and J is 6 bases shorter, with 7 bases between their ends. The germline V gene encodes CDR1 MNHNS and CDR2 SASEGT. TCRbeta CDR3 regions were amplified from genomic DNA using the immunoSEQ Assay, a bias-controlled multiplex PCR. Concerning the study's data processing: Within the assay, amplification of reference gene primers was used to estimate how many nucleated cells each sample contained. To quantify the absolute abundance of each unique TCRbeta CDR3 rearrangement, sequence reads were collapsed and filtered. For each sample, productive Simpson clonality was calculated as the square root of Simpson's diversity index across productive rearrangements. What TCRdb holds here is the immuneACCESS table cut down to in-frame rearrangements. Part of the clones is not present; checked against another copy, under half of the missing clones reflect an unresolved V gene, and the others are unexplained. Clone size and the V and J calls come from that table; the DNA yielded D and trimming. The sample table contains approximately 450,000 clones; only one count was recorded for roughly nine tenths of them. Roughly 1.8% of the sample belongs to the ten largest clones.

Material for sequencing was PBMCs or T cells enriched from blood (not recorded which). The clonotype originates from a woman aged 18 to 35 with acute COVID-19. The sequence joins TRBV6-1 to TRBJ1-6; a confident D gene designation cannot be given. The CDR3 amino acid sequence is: CASSEVWANSPLHF. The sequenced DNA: TGTGCCAGCAGTGAAGTTTGGGCTAATTCACCCCTCCACTTT.